These T cell receptor beta chains were read from a single sample in a study of CD8 T cells in Susac syndrome. MiXCR, run by TCRdb on the immunoSEQ multiplex PCR reads, gives a single entry per CDR3 protein. The data show around 170,000 distinct CDR3 sequences, 95% seen once. The sample consisted of CD8+ T cells from PBMCs. The receptors were gathered from a human donor with Susac syndrome. Each CDR3 is given with its conserved first and last residue. The order of the fields is J gene, clone size, D gene, V gene, CDR3 protein. D genes are given only for firm matches. Clone size is stated in some rows and not others, as once, few, many or a class when expanded.

j_gene: TRBJ1-1; abundance: once; d_gene: NA; v_gene: TRBV5-1; CDR3aa: CASSLFAREMMNTEAFF
j_gene: TRBJ1-2; abundance: NA; d_gene: NA; v_gene: TRBV9; CDR3aa: CASSVEGRTVHGYTF
j_gene: TRBJ2-2; abundance: NA; d_gene: NA; v_gene: TRBV30; CDR3aa: CAGRGAALLSSSAGELFF
j_gene: TRBJ2-7; abundance: NA; d_gene: NA; v_gene: TRBV27; CDR3aa: CASSLSPVSYEQYF
j_gene: TRBJ2-3; abundance: NA; d_gene: TRBD2; v_gene: TRBV4-2; CDR3aa: CASSQGTSSTDTQYF
j_gene: TRBJ2-5; abundance: NA; d_gene: TRBD1; v_gene: TRBV10-2; CDR3aa: CASSVGQGDQETQYF
j_gene: TRBJ2-7; abundance: NA; d_gene: NA; v_gene: TRBV7-9; CDR3aa: CASSTDEDSHYYEQYF
j_gene: TRBJ2-3; abundance: NA; d_gene: TRBD1; v_gene: TRBV5-1; CDR3aa: CASSPTGGRTDTQYF
j_gene: TRBJ2-7; abundance: once; d_gene: NA; v_gene: TRBV5-6; CDR3aa: CASSLVSLSYEQYF
j_gene: TRBJ2-7; abundance: NA; d_gene: TRBD1; v_gene: TRBV27; CDR3aa: CASKPGQGPHEQYF
j_gene: TRBJ2-5; abundance: NA; d_gene: NA; v_gene: TRBV6-5; CDR3aa: CASTTVGLKETQYF
j_gene: TRBJ2-1; abundance: NA; d_gene: TRBD2; v_gene: TRBV27; CDR3aa: CASRPGAGVVDNEQFF
j_gene: TRBJ2-6; abundance: few; d_gene: NA; v_gene: TRBV19; CDR3aa: CASSQNSGANVLTF
j_gene: TRBJ1-5; abundance: NA; d_gene: NA; v_gene: TRBV7-2; CDR3aa: CASSLGRQSLYQHF
j_gene: TRBJ2-3; abundance: NA; d_gene: NA; v_gene: TRBV11-2; CDR3aa: CASSFRGRARIDTQYF
j_gene: TRBJ1-4; abundance: NA; d_gene: TRBD1; v_gene: TRBV13; CDR3aa: CASSLRQGWTNEKLFF
j_gene: TRBJ2-2; abundance: NA; d_gene: NA; v_gene: TRBV5-1; CDR3aa: CASSLAGQRNTGELFF
j_gene: TRBJ2-1; abundance: NA; d_gene: TRBD2; v_gene: TRBV9; CDR3aa: CASSESGSFYNEQFF
j_gene: TRBJ2-7; abundance: NA; d_gene: NA; v_gene: TRBV7-9; CDR3aa: CASSLVWTEEQYF
j_gene: TRBJ2-2; abundance: NA; d_gene: TRBD2; v_gene: TRBV28; CDR3aa: CASKPGLANTGELFF
j_gene: TRBJ1-5; abundance: NA; d_gene: NA; v_gene: TRBV12-3/TRBV12-4; CDR3aa: CASSPNVGSNQPQHF
j_gene: TRBJ2-3; abundance: NA; d_gene: TRBD2; v_gene: TRBV12-3/TRBV12-4; CDR3aa: CASSPAGLVSSTDTQYF
j_gene: TRBJ2-3; abundance: NA; d_gene: NA; v_gene: TRBV5-6; CDR3aa: CASSLFGTSTDTQYF
j_gene: TRBJ1-4; abundance: NA; d_gene: NA; v_gene: TRBV29-1; CDR3aa: CSVEDFTEDRNEKLFF
j_gene: TRBJ1-2; abundance: NA; d_gene: NA; v_gene: TRBV7-2; CDR3aa: CASSLYSPRGIYGYTF
j_gene: TRBJ2-1; abundance: NA; d_gene: NA; v_gene: TRBV29-1; CDR3aa: CSVDLQSSYNEQFF
j_gene: TRBJ2-6; abundance: NA; d_gene: NA; v_gene: TRBV29-1; CDR3aa: CSVEVGQSDSGANVLTF
j_gene: TRBJ2-5; abundance: NA; d_gene: NA; v_gene: TRBV13; CDR3aa: CASSKQGEETQYF
j_gene: TRBJ1-5; abundance: NA; d_gene: NA; v_gene: TRBV30; CDR3aa: CAWSAGTTQHF
j_gene: TRBJ2-2; abundance: NA; d_gene: NA; v_gene: TRBV5-4; CDR3aa: CASSGAGVSNTGELFF
j_gene: TRBJ2-5; abundance: NA; d_gene: TRBD2; v_gene: TRBV20-1; CDR3aa: CSARGLGTSGSYETQYF
j_gene: TRBJ2-7; abundance: NA; d_gene: NA; v_gene: TRBV12-3/TRBV12-4; CDR3aa: CANLLPGVTYEQYF
j_gene: TRBJ2-7; abundance: NA; d_gene: TRBD1; v_gene: TRBV20-1; CDR3aa: CSARDLDRYHEQYF
j_gene: TRBJ2-2; abundance: NA; d_gene: NA; v_gene: TRBV13; CDR3aa: CASSKSTGELFF
j_gene: TRBJ2-1; abundance: NA; d_gene: TRBD1; v_gene: TRBV4-1; CDR3aa: CASSQNQGAEQFF
j_gene: TRBJ1-5; abundance: NA; d_gene: NA; v_gene: TRBV10-2; CDR3aa: CASSGAANQPQHF
j_gene: TRBJ2-7; abundance: NA; d_gene: NA; v_gene: TRBV28; CDR3aa: CASSLSGREDEQYF
j_gene: TRBJ2-4; abundance: NA; d_gene: NA; v_gene: TRBV6-1; CDR3aa: CASSRHQDGAKNIQYF
j_gene: TRBJ2-1; abundance: NA; d_gene: NA; v_gene: TRBV4-1; CDR3aa: CASSQLSGGATNNEQFF
j_gene: TRBJ1-5; abundance: NA; d_gene: NA; v_gene: TRBV3-1; CDR3aa: CASSQSLAVNQPQHF
j_gene: TRBJ1-2; abundance: NA; d_gene: NA; v_gene: TRBV13; CDR3aa: CASSLWAAPNYGYTF
j_gene: TRBJ2-5; abundance: NA; d_gene: TRBD1; v_gene: TRBV28; CDR3aa: CASSELDGQAKRETQYF
j_gene: TRBJ2-5; abundance: once; d_gene: TRBD1; v_gene: TRBV7-9; CDR3aa: CASSPGTGLSETQYF
j_gene: TRBJ1-4; abundance: NA; d_gene: NA; v_gene: TRBV3-1; CDR3aa: CASSQTNEKLFF
j_gene: TRBJ2-1; abundance: NA; d_gene: NA; v_gene: TRBV20-1; CDR3aa: CSAQGQYNYNEQFF
j_gene: TRBJ1-4; abundance: NA; d_gene: NA; v_gene: TRBV25-1; CDR3aa: CASSESGSEGARSEKLFF
j_gene: TRBJ2-3; abundance: NA; d_gene: NA; v_gene: TRBV20-1; CDR3aa: CSAGRGDTQYF
j_gene: TRBJ1-2; abundance: NA; d_gene: NA; v_gene: TRBV14; CDR3aa: CASSQDFVGAAGYTF
j_gene: TRBJ2-2; abundance: once; d_gene: NA; v_gene: TRBV7-9; CDR3aa: CASRPGLRTRFSTGELFF
j_gene: TRBJ1-5; abundance: once; d_gene: TRBD1; v_gene: TRBV23-1; CDR3aa: CASSHPPSGRGHEHNQPQHF
j_gene: TRBJ1-1; abundance: NA; d_gene: NA; v_gene: TRBV14; CDR3aa: CASSQEWWTDEAFF
j_gene: TRBJ2-3; abundance: NA; d_gene: TRBD2; v_gene: TRBV2; CDR3aa: CASNFLAGGNTDTQYF
j_gene: TRBJ1-3; abundance: NA; d_gene: TRBD1; v_gene: TRBV2; CDR3aa: CASSGTGSSGNTIYF
j_gene: TRBJ2-1; abundance: NA; d_gene: NA; v_gene: TRBV12-5; CDR3aa: CASGSGPISYNEQFF
j_gene: TRBJ1-2; abundance: NA; d_gene: NA; v_gene: TRBV2; CDR3aa: CASKEGIADGYTF